This T cell receptor (beta chain) derives from a study of blood T cell repertoires in COVID-19. Study at large: Specimens from acute and convalescent COVID-19 originated in the United States, Italy and Spain. PBMCs, B-cell-depleted T cells, or T cells provided the cDNA or gDNA that made up the material.

Original data processing: The assay estimated nucleated cells by amplifying reference gene primers. The method was immunoSEQ multiplex PCR; TCRdb's version includes in-frame clones alone and lacks a portion of them. D and trimming were read from the DNA, whereas the V and J calls and clone size are those reported in that table. The sample consists of 55,000 to 90,000 clones, approximately 86% of them appearing once. This TCR derives from a woman aged 55-75 years with acute or convalescent COVID-19. Sequenced input: peripheral blood.

CDR3 DNA sequence: TGCAGCGTTGTCACAGGGAATGGCTACACCTTC. This gives the protein CSVVTGNGYTF. The rearrangement joins TRBV29-1 to TRBJ1-2, with D possibly being TRBD1 (6 bases). Per the germline V gene, CDR1 is SQVTM and CDR2 is ANQGSEA. With 4 bases removed from V and 6 bases from J, the gap between germline ends came to 9 bases. CDR3 size: 11 residues.